The clone carrying this T cell receptor (beta chain) was observed many times. CDR1 is MDHEN, CDR2 SYDVKM, per germline. This CDR3 contains 14 residues. V lost 6 bases and J lost 9; bases outside the gene matches: 8. Beta-chain TCR CDR3 regions were amplified from RNA transcripts. Investigators did first-round RT-PCR with HTBI primers, then second-round multiplex PCR. A single record per CDR3 protein comes from TCRdb applying MiXCR to the multiplex PCR reads. Among some 390,000 distinct CDR3 sequences listed, about a sixth were seen once. The data are from a study of Graves' ophthalmopathy and Graves' hyperthyroidism.

This receptor was taken from a woman in her late teens or twenties with Graves' ophthalmopathy. The rearrangement uses TRBV28 and TRBJ1-6; 7 bases map to TRBD1. The material sequenced was peripheral blood. CDR3 DNA sequence: TGTGCCAGCAGCAACCCCGACAGGGTTTCACCCCTCCACTTT. As protein: CASSNPDRVSPLHF.